Each of the 9 T cell receptor beta chains below was sequenced from the same sample in a study of cytomegalovirus exposure and HLA in healthy donors (dated by TCRdb to about 2017). The library was built by means of the immunoSEQ multiplex PCR assay. For the multiplex PCR, a mixture combining 60 forward primers for TCR Vbeta segments and 13 reverse primers for TCR Jbeta segments was used. Not all clones reach the TCRdb copy of this immuneACCESS table, which keeps in-frame sequences only. Checked studies attribute under half of the gap to unresolved V genes and leave the rest unexplained. For this sample the table gives roughly 180,000 clones, of which approximately 88% were detected only once. 1.2% of the sample rests with the top ten. Material: PBMCs. These receptor sequences come from a boy aged 2 to 9 in good health and CMV-seronegative.

This chain's CDR3 is CASRRDRGLNTEAFF. The CDR3 DNA sequence: TGTGCCAGCAGGAGGGACAGGGGGTTGAACACTGAAGCTTTCTTT. The chain is built from TRBV2 and TRBJ1-1; the match to TRBD1 covers 11 bases. CDR3 size: 15 residues. Germline CDR1 reads SNHLY; CDR2 reads FYNNEI. V was clipped by 6 bases and J by 0 bases; unmatched bases: 3.

The chain carries TRBV6-5 and TRBJ1-2; TRBD1 matches 7 bases. V lost 4 bases, J lost 2 bases, and 7 bases stayed unmatched. The CDR3 totals 15 residues. The germline CDR1 and CDR2 sequences are MNHEY and SVGAGI. Here the CDR3 DNA reads TGTGCCAGCAGTTCACCAAGGGACAGCAACTATGGCTACACCTTC. Residues: CASSSPRDSNYGYTF.

In this sample, this clone turned up a few times. The genes are TRBV6-5 and TRBJ2-1; TRBD2 matches 7 bases. CDR1 and CDR2 from the germline V gene are MNHEY and SVGAGI. With 4 bases clipped from V and 0 bases from J, the junction kept 0 bases outside the gene matches. This CDR3 contains 14 residues. The CDR3 loop reads CASSLAGSYNEQFF. DNA of the CDR3: TGTGCCAGCAGTTTAGCGGGCTCCTACAATGAGCAGTTCTTC.

Here the CDR3 reads CAGLHSDSYNEQFF. Written as DNA, the CDR3 is TGTGCCGGCCTTCATAGCGATTCGTACAATGAGCAGTTCTTC. The chain couples TRBV30 to TRBJ2-1; the D gene is possibly TRBD2 (5 bases). The V end lost 8 bases, the J end lost 4 bases, and 18 bases lay between the germline ends. In germline, CDR1 is GTSNPN, CDR2 SVGIG (reference sequence). This CDR3 region has 14 residues.

On this clone itself: Sequence at one end of the junction differs from germline and may be a read error. Other nucleotide sequences in the sample specify the same CDR3. CDR3 bases: TGTGCCAGTAGCTCTAGCGGGAGCTACAATGAGCAGTTCTTC. It encodes CASSSSGSYNEQFF. The chain couples TRBV11-2 to TRBJ2-1; TRBD2 aligns across 10 bases. In germline, CDR1 is SGHAT, CDR2 FQNNGV. The CDR3 runs to 14 residues. Using reference TRBV11-2 and TRBJ2-1 for the parts outside the CDR3, the full variable domain is EAGVAQSPRYKIIEKRQSVAFWCNPISGHATLYWYQQILGQGPKLLIQFQNNGVVDDSQLPKDRFSAERLKGVDSTLKIQPAKLEDSAVYLCASSSSGSYNEQFFGPGTRLTVL.

In its sample, this clone was seen a few times. Other DNA sequences in the same sample also yield this CDR3. J is TRBJ1-2 and V is TRBV4-3, with 7 nucleotides matching TRBD1. Germline CDR1 reads LGHNA; CDR2 reads YSLEER. Trimming at V came to 4 bases and at J to 2 bases, leaving 4 bases not matched to a gene. This CDR3 comprises 14 residues. The CDR3 nucleotides read TGCGCCAGCAGCCCGACAGGGACCAACTATGGCTACACCTTC. Residues: CASSPTGTNYGYTF.

This sequence joins TRBV7-8 and TRBJ1-1; possibly TRBD1 for D (6 bases). V dropped 5 bases and J dropped 4 bases, with 11 bases sitting between them. Germline V gene data show CDR1 as SGHVS and CDR2 as FQNEAQ. This CDR3 region has 13 residues. The CDR3 DNA is TGTGCCAGCAGCCTGGACAGTGCCACTGAAGCTTTCTTT. It yields the protein CASSLDSATEAFF.

The V call is TRBV19, the J call TRBJ2-7; D is ambiguous. The V gene's germline CDR1 is LNHDA and CDR2 SQIVND (reference sequence). The CDR3 extends over 15 amino acids. V lost 3 bases to trimming and J lost 3 bases, with 15 bases between them. CDR3: CASSIRGSSYYEQYF. CDR3 nucleotide sequence: TGTGCCAGTAGTATTCGAGGCAGTAGTTACTACGAGCAGTACTTC.

The CDR3, as DNA: TGTGCCAGCAGCCAAGGGTTGCGTCTGCCCCAGCATTTT. Translation: CASSQGLRLPQHF. This chain links TRBV14 with TRBJ1-5; no clear D gene. The V gene lost 1 base and the J gene lost 9 bases, with 10 bases spanning the gap. The CDR3 runs 13 residues. CDR1 is SGHDN, CDR2 FVKESK, per germline.